These 12 T cell receptor beta chains were all obtained from the same sample, sequenced in a study of a mutant IDH1 vaccine in newly diagnosed glioma. TCRdb's table, derived via immunoSEQ multiplex PCR, lists solely in-frame clones and lacks some. Of roughly 120,000 clones in the sample, around 80% were seen once. Time point reported: week 11, during vaccination. Mutant IDH1 20-mer peptide, at 300 ug, made up each vaccine dose, with topical imiquimod. Antigen specificity for these receptors is unknown. Sequences were derived from PBMCs, sampled from a glioma patient whose treatment included an IDH1 peptide vaccine. The source is a man aged 40-55 years with glioma.

The chain uses TRBV21-1 and TRBJ2-5; the DNA was not compared with TRBD2, the D call given in the table. TRBV21-1 is designated a pseudogene. The CDR3 loop spans 15 amino acids. The CDR3: CASSKRGFGRETQYF. CDR3 bases: TGTGCCAGCAGCAAACGGGGCTTTGGGAGGGAGACCCAGTACTTC.

J is TRBJ1-3 and V is TRBV5-1, with 9 bases fitting TRBD1. The germline CDR1 and CDR2 sequences are SGHRS and YFSETQ. The CDR3 is 16 amino acids. Trimming removed 2 bases from V and 2 bases from J; junction bases left unmatched: 5. The CDR3 loop reads CASSLEQGAPGNTIYF. CDR3 nucleotide sequence: TGCGCCAGCAGCTTAGAACAGGGGGCCCCTGGAAACACCATATATTTT.

The genes are TRBV6-1 and TRBJ1-1; 7 nucleotides align to TRBD1. Germline V gives CDR1 MNHNS, CDR2 SASEGT. The CDR3 totals 14 residues. J lost 5 bases, V lost 4 bases, and 7 bases had no gene match. CDR3 DNA: TGTGCCAGCAGTGGAAGGGGGCGTCGGACTGAAGCTTTCTTT. It specifies CASSGRGRRTEAFF.

This chain links TRBV14 with TRBJ2-5; D is unclear. Germline CDR1 is SGHDN and CDR2 is FVKESK. Trimming took off 2 bases at V and 4 bases at J, with 8 bases between the two ends. The CDR3 length is 13 residues. The CDR3 DNA follows: TGTGCCAGCAGCCAACTTCCGAGAGAGACCCAGTACTTC. Translation: CASSQLPRETQYF.

This chain uses TRBV29-1 with TRBJ2-7; D call uncertain. This CDR3 contains 12 residues. Germline V gives CDR1 SQVTM, CDR2 ANQGSEA. Trimming cost V 6 bases and J 4 bases, with 13 bases left between them. The CDR3 sequence: CSVIGPLYEQYF. For the CDR3, the DNA is TGCAGCGTGATAGGGCCGTTATACGAGCAGTACTTC.

The rearrangement links TRBV6-5 to TRBJ2-1, with a tentative D call TRBD2 (5 bases). The germline V and J ends were trimmed by 5 bases and 7 bases, with 6 bases remaining between them. Germline lookup yields CDR1 MNHEY and CDR2 SVGAGI. This CDR3 contains 11 residues. Here the CDR3 reads CASSEGNEQFF. In nucleotides, the CDR3 is TGTGCCAGCAGTGAGGGAAATGAGCAGTTCTTC.

For the CDR3, the DNA is TGTGCCAGCAGCTTAGCGGGTCTAGCGGCCTTGAACACAGATACGCAGTATTTT. It specifies CASSLAGLAALNTDTQYF. V usage is TRBV7-2 and J usage is TRBJ2-3; 7 bases are a match to TRBD2. Germline assignment: CDR1 SGHTA and CDR2 FQGNSA. This CDR3 contains 18 residues. After removal of 0 bases from V and 2 bases from J, the junction contained 11 bases not matched to a gene.

CDR3 sequence reads: CASSPLDRGDQPQHF. CDR3 DNA sequence: TGTGCCAGCTCACCTCTGGACAGGGGCGATCAGCCCCAGCATTTT. This sequence joins TRBV18 and TRBJ1-5, with 9 bases matching TRBD1. This CDR3 has 15 residues. The V gene's germline CDR1 is KGHSH and CDR2 LQKENI. V dropped 3 bases and J dropped 5; count of bases not matched to a gene: 5. The entire variable domain, with the rest obtained from reference TRBV18 and TRBJ1-5, is as follows: NAGVMQNPRHLVRRRGQEARLRCSPMKGHSHVYWYRQLPEEGLKFMVYLQKENIIDESGMPKERFSAEFPKEGPSILRIQQVVRGDSAAYFCASSPLDRGDQPQHFGDGTRLSIL.

The chain links TRBV7-8 to TRBJ2-3; D is ambiguous. The V and J ends lost 5 bases and 0 bases respectively, with 15 bases between them. In germline, CDR1 is SGHVS, CDR2 FQNEAQ. The CDR3 loop spans 16 amino acids. The CDR3 nucleotides are TGTGCCAGCAGCGCCTGGGGTCAGCGTAGCACAGATACGCAGTATTTT. Encoded protein: CASSAWGQRSTDTQYF.

This sequence joins TRBV18 and TRBJ2-1; 9 bases match TRBD2. The CDR3 spans 19 residues. CDR1 is KGHSH, CDR2 LQKENI, per germline. J gave up 4 bases and V 6 bases, and 19 bases lay outside the gene matches. The CDR3 coding sequence is TGTGCCAGCTCCTCGCGGAGAGTAGCGGGAGCTTCGGGGTACAATGAGCAGTTCTTC. It translates to CASSSRRVAGASGYNEQFF.

This rearrangement joins TRBV30 to TRBJ1-2, with 8 bases lining up with TRBD1. The CDR3 has 13 residues. Germline-derived CDR1 and CDR2 are GTSNPN and SVGIG (reference sequence). The junction had 8 bases not matched to a gene; V was cut back by 5 bases and J by 6 bases. CDR3 sequence: CAWQGAPGNGYTF. In DNA form, the CDR3 reads TGTGCCTGGCAGGGGGCCCCAGGCAATGGCTACACCTTC.

The chain links TRBV7-2 to TRBJ1-5, with 8 bases identical to TRBD1. Germline CDR1 is SGHTA and CDR2 is FQGNSA. With V trimmed by 4 bases and J by 7 bases, 6 bases remained unmatched. This CDR3 is built from 14 residues. CDR3 coding DNA: TGTGCCAGCAGCTCCCGGACAGGGACCCAGCCCCAGCATTTT. It codes for CASSSRTGTQPQHF.